This is a list of T cell receptor beta chains from one sample in a study of cytomegalovirus exposure and HLA in healthy donors. Only in-frame clones appear in the TCRdb table, and some are missing; sequencing was by immunoSEQ multiplex PCR. The data show under 130,000 clones, with more than 9.5% seen just once and more than 15% held by the top ten. The specimen sequenced was PBMCs. Receptors originate from a man aged 35 to 55 in good health and CMV-seropositive. CDR3s leave out the opening cysteine and the closing phenylalanine or tryptophan. D genes are given only for firm matches. Not all rows give a size; the values are once, few, many and, for expanded clones, a class.

>TRBV9|TRBJ2-1|NA|TRBD2
ASSASGSYNEQF
>TRBV9|NA|NA|NA
ASSVAPQGGSVTYEQY
>TRBV5-8|TRBJ1-2|few|NA
ASSPRVPRGYGYT
>TRBV15|TRBJ1-2|NA|NA
ATSRDRWWGDDNYGYT
>TRBV5-1|TRBJ1-1|few|TRBD1
ASSLAGTGVTEAF
>TRBV4-1|TRBJ1-3|few|TRBD1
ASSRQGTGNTIY
>TRBV7-9|TRBJ2-5|NA|TRBD2
ASGPGGETQY
>TRBV13|TRBJ2-7|few|NA
ASSHTGLGSSYEQY
>TRBV20-1|TRBJ1-1|few|NA
SATPVVEAF
>TRBV7-9|TRBJ1-2|NA|NA
ASSLVRQTNYGYT
>TRBV5-4|TRBJ1-4|NA|NA
ASSLAGRNEKLF
>TRBV18|TRBJ2-5|NA|TRBD2
ASSPRTSGRAGETQY
>TRBV5-4|TRBJ2-5|few|TRBD2
ASSREGPETQY
>TRBV29-1|TRBJ1-1|NA|TRBD1
SVDRGLGTEAF
>TRBV15|TRBJ2-1|few|TRBD2
ATSRGEGTRGREQF
>TRBV5-1|TRBJ2-3|NA|TRBD2
ASSPGTSGSSRDTQY
>TRBV5-1|TRBJ1-5|few|NA
ASSQTADQPQH
>TRBV6-1|TRBJ2-2|few|TRBD1
ASSGQGAAGELF
>TRBV2|TRBJ1-5|few|NA
ASSDLDYSNQPQH
>TRBV7-9|TRBJ1-1|NA|NA
ASSLEQANTEAF